The 32 T cell receptor beta chains below all came from one sample that was sequenced in a study of Tregs in tolerant kidney transplant recipients. Related graft donors supplied nonmyeloablative bone marrow transplants, and mixed chimerism was transient. Repertoires were generated with immunoSEQ multiplex PCR, while TCRdb's copy carries only in-frame clones and drops some. Its table records about 15,000 clones. The source material was CD4+ T cells from blood (PBMCs), sampled 12 months after the transplant. These receptors all come from a human patient who received a combined kidney and bone marrow transplant. Some T cells may originate from the graft donor.

This clone shows up as medium-sized by frequency. Read sequence stops 3 residues before the CDR3 end, and the germline J gene provides the missing end. The chain recombines TRBV30 with TRBJ2-5, with D possibly TRBD1 on 5 matching bases. Trimming pared 0 bases from V and 4 bases from J, leaving 9 bases between. The CDR3 consists of 13 residues. Germline CDR1 is GTSNPN and CDR2 is SVGIG (reference sequence). The CDR3 protein is CAWSVKGAETQYF. CDR3 DNA, as far as it was read: TGTGCCTGGAGTGTCAAAGGGGCAGAGACC.

This CDR3 is CASSLAASGATYEQYF. The sequenced CDR3 bases are TGTGCCAGCAGCTTAGCCGCAAGCGGAGCAACTTACGAG. The V and J genes are TRBV7-2 and TRBJ2-7, with D possibly matching TRBD2 (5 bases). Sequencing ends 3 residues short of the CDR3 end; the germline J gene provides the rest. V lost 0 bases, J lost 4 bases, and 16 bases lay in between. Germline CDR1 SGHTA, CDR2 FQGNSA. This CDR3 comprises 16 residues.

Notes on this clone: The missing CDR3 end, 3 residues past where the read stops, is filled in from the germline J gene. The chain uses TRBV7-2 and TRBJ2-7; 9 nucleotides agree with TRBD2. This CDR3 comprises 15 residues. Germline V gives CDR1 SGHTA, CDR2 FQGNSA. V was clipped by 1 base and J by 3 bases; unmatched bases: 4. The CDR3 region is CASSLVGTSSYEQYF. Partial CDR3 DNA: TGTGCCAGCAGCTTAGTAGGGACTAGCAGCTACGAG. Based on the CDR3 plus reference TRBV7-2 and TRBJ2-7, the full variable domain is GAGVSQSPSNKVTEKGKDVELRCDPISGHTALYWYRQSLGQGLEFLIYFQGNSAPDKSGLPSDRFSAERTGGSVSTLTIQRTQQEDSAVYLCASSLVGTSSYEQYFGPGTRLTVT.

For this clone: The read halts 3 residues ahead of the CDR3 end, with the missing end drawn from the germline J gene. V is TRBV5-1 and J is TRBJ2-2, with D unresolved. The CDR3 is made up of 13 amino acids. Germline lookup yields CDR1 SGHRS and CDR2 YFSETQ. The ends were cut back, 0 bases at V and 6 bases at J, with 6 bases in the middle. The CDR3 loop reads CASSLELPGELFF. CDR3 DNA (partial): TGCGCCAGCAGCTTGGAACTGCCCGGGGAG.

This clone is medium-sized by frequency. The observed sequence ends 3 residues before the CDR3 terminus, with the missing tail filled in from the germline J gene. The chain recombines TRBV14 with TRBJ1-6, with 7 positions matching TRBD1. Germline V lookup: CDR1 SGHDN, CDR2 FVKESK. With V trimmed by 1 base and J by 10 bases, 7 bases remained unmatched. This CDR3 spans 15 amino acids. The CDR3 spells CASSQGQGGSSPLHF. CDR3 bases read: TGTGCCAGCAGCCAAGGACAGGGAGGGAGCTCACCC. Filled out from reference TRBV14 and TRBJ1-6, the complete variable domain reads EAGVTQFPSHSVIEKGQTVTLRCDPISGHDNLYWYRRVMGKEIKFLLHFVKESKQDESGMPNNRFLAERTGGTYSTLKVQPAELEDSGVYFCASSQGQGGSSPLHFGNGTRLTVT.

As concerns this clone: The read stops 3 residues short of the end of the CDR3; the missing end is completed from the germline J gene. The V gene is TRBV20-1, the J gene TRBJ2-7; no clear D. Germline assignment: CDR1 DFQATT and CDR2 SNEGSKA (reference sequence). V lost 5 bases and J 3 bases, leaving 11 bases between the germline ends. This CDR3 spans 12 amino acids. The covered CDR3 bases are TGCAGTGCTCGAAGAGAGGTCTACGAG. It specifies CSARREVYE. The complete CDR3 sequence is CSARREVYEQYF.

Notes on this clone: The missing CDR3 end, 3 residues past where the read stops, is filled in from the germline J gene. The chain has TRBV2 and TRBJ2-5, with D unclear. The CDR3 extends over 11 amino acids. The ends were cut back, 5 bases at V and 3 bases at J, with 4 bases in the middle. Germline assignment: CDR1 SNHLY and CDR2 FYNNEI. The sequenced CDR3 bases are TGTGCCAGCAGTCAAAAAGAGACC. Residues: CASSQKET. The CDR3, in full, reads CASSQKETQYF.

Comment on this clone: The DNA ends 3 residues before the CDR3 does, and the rest of the CDR3 is filled in from the germline J gene. The J gene is TRBJ1-3, the V gene TRBV5-1; the D is unclear. CDR3 length: 17 residues. Germline assignment: CDR1 SGHRS and CDR2 YFSETQ. V dropped 2 bases and J dropped 0 bases, with 15 bases sitting between them. The chain's CDR3 is CASSLTINSGSGNTIYF. The covered CDR3 bases are TGCGCCAGCAGCTTAACGATAAATTCGGGCTCTGGAAACACC. Together with reference TRBV5-1 and TRBJ1-3, the CDR3 gives the full variable domain: KAGVTQTPRYLIKTRGQQVTLSCSPISGHRSVSWYQQTPGQGLQFLFEYFSETQRNKGNFPGRFSGRQFSNSRSEMNVSTLELGDSALYLCASSLTINSGSGNTIYFGEGSWLTVV.

With regard to this clone: The CDR3 end lies 3 residues beyond the end of the read and is filled in from the germline J gene. The chain uses TRBV18 and TRBJ2-7; TRBD1 matches at 7 bases. The CDR3 is 15 residues long. J was trimmed by 0 bases and V by 6 bases; bases with no gene match: 8. Looked up from germline, CDR1 is KGHSH and CDR2 is LQKENI. The CDR3 here is CASSQDRPNSYEQYF. The part of the CDR3 DNA that was read is TGTGCCAGCTCTCAGGACAGGCCGAACTCCTACGAG.

Note on this clone: The read ends 3 residues before the CDR3 terminus; that terminus is restored from the germline J gene. The chain uses TRBV5-1 and TRBJ2-7; unclear D gene. Germline V gene sequence: CDR1 SGHRS, CDR2 YFSETQ. Trimming removed 4 bases from V and 2 bases from J, with 16 bases in between. The CDR3 loop spans 15 amino acids. CDR3 bases read: TGCGCCAGCAGCCCGGCCCAGACCAGCGCCTACGAG. Translated, it gives CASSPAQTSAYE. The whole CDR3 protein is CASSPAQTSAYEQYF.

As regards this clone: The sequence runs out 3 residues before the end of the CDR3; the remainder is reconstructed from the germline J gene. The rearrangement links TRBV29-1 to TRBJ2-4, with 7 bases that match TRBD1. Germline CDR1 SQVTM, CDR2 ANQGSEA. The CDR3 has 13 amino acids. The ends lost 4 bases at V and 9 bases at J; junction bases unmatched: 9. CDR3 bases read: TGCAGCGTTGTTACAGGGGTCGTAGGCATT. Protein product: CSVVTGVVGI. The CDR3, in full, reads CSVVTGVVGIQYF.

As regards this clone: The junction differs from germline at one of its ends, possibly a read error. The sequence runs out 3 residues before the end of the CDR3; the remainder is reconstructed from the germline J gene. The V and J genes are TRBV18 and TRBJ2-7; no clear D gene. This CDR3 has 15 residues. Germline V lookup: CDR1 KGHSH, CDR2 LQKENI. The CDR3 spells CVSSPTASSSYEQYF. Incomplete CDR3 DNA: TGTGTCAGCTCACCAACTGCTTCAAGCTCCTACGAG.

Remarks on this clone: Read sequence stops 3 residues before the CDR3 end, and the germline J gene provides the missing end. The chain is built from TRBV19 and TRBJ2-3; TRBD2 matches at 7 bases. Germline V gene sequence: CDR1 LNHDA, CDR2 SQIVND (reference sequence). This CDR3 region has 15 residues. The V gene end was trimmed by 3 bases and the J gene end by 5 bases; junction bases not matched to a gene: 8. The part of the CDR3 DNA that was read is TGTGCCAGTAGTATTCGCGGGAGCAGTCAAGATACG. Protein product: CASSIRGSSQDT. The full CDR3 is CASSIRGSSQDTQYF.

About this clone: From the germline J gene comes the end of the CDR3, since the read stops 3 residues before it. The chain carries TRBV20-1 and TRBJ2-7; 7 bases match TRBD1. Germline CDR1 DFQATT, CDR2 SNEGSKA (reference sequence). The ends lost 7 bases at V and 4 bases at J; junction bases unmatched: 10. The CDR3 has 13 residues. Partial CDR3 DNA: TGCAGTGGTTACCAGGGACAGAATTACGAG. Protein: CSGYQGQNYE. The whole CDR3 sequence reads CSGYQGQNYEQYF.

As regards this clone: Read coverage stops 3 residues before the CDR3 terminus; the germline J gene supplies the remainder. The V and J genes are TRBV6-1 and TRBJ1-3, with D perhaps TRBD1 (5 bases). Per germline, CDR1 MNHNS and CDR2 SASEGT. The V end lost 4 bases, the J end lost 4 bases, and 8 bases lay between the germline ends. The CDR3 has 13 residues. CDR3 region: CASSVDTGNTIYF. The CDR3 DNA, read in part, is TGTGCCAGCAGTGTGGACACGGGAAACACC.

In regard to this clone: The read ends 3 residues early relative to the CDR3; the germline J gene fills the gap. The rearrangement uses TRBV18 and TRBJ1-6; 10 bases agree with TRBD1. The CDR3 consists of 16 residues. V lost 6 bases and J lost 9; bases outside the gene matches: 11. Germline V gene data show CDR1 as KGHSH and CDR2 as LQKENI. Partial CDR3 DNA: TGTGCCAGCTCTATACAGGGACAGGGGAGGAGTTCACCC. This codes for CASSIQGQGRSSP. The CDR3, in full, reads CASSIQGQGRSSPLHF.

On this clone itself: The missing CDR3 end, 3 residues past where the read stops, is filled in from the germline J gene. J is TRBJ1-5 and V is TRBV12-3 or TRBV12-4; TRBD1 might be the D (6 bases). This CDR3 is 14 amino acids long. Trimming shortened V by 6 bases and J by 6 bases, and 15 bases separated the two germline ends. CDR3 DNA, as far as it was read: TGTGCCAGCAGCCCAGCAGGGGTGGTTCAGCCC. Amino acid sequence: CASSPAGVVQP. The whole CDR3 reads CASSPAGVVQPQHF.

As to this clone: The read ends 3 residues before the CDR3 terminus; that terminus is restored from the germline J gene. The chain carries TRBV18 and TRBJ2-1; D is possibly TRBD2 (5 bases). V lost 5 bases and J 6 bases, leaving 14 bases between the germline ends. The germline V gene has CDR1 KGHSH and CDR2 LQKENI. CDR3 length: 14 residues. The CDR3 here is CASSTAGRGNEQFF. Partial CDR3 DNA: TGTGCCAGCTCAACCGCAGGCCGGGGCAATGAG.

As for this clone: From the germline J gene comes the end of the CDR3, since the read stops 3 residues before it. The gene calls are TRBV10-3 and TRBJ2-3; D not resolved. There are 12 residues in the CDR3. Germline V gene sequence: CDR1 ENHRY, CDR2 SYGVKD. Partial CDR3 DNA: TGTGCCATCAGCCCCGCTGTTAGCACG. Residues: CAISPAVST. The full CDR3 protein is CAISPAVSTQYF.

Frequency places this clone as medium-sized (0.01 to 0.1%). The CDR3 is cut off 3 residues early in the read; its end comes from the germline J gene. V and J are TRBV19 and TRBJ2-7, with D possibly being TRBD2 (5 bases). The CDR3 has 14 residues. Per germline, CDR1 LNHDA and CDR2 SQIVND (reference sequence). The ends were cut back, 4 bases at V and 3 bases at J, with 13 bases in the middle. CDR3 in amino acids: CASSKRGDGYEQYF. CDR3 DNA, as far as it was read: TGTGCCAGTAGTAAACGGGGAGATGGCTACGAG. Full variable domain (rest looked up from reference TRBV19 and TRBJ2-7): DGGITQSPKYLFRKEGQNVTLSCEQNLNHDAMYWYRQDPGQGLRLIYYSQIVNDFQKGDIAEGYSVSREKKESFPLTVTSAQKNPTAFYLCASSKRGDGYEQYFGPGTRLTVT.

With regard to this clone: The CDR3 end falls 3 residues outside the read, so it is completed with the germline J gene. V is TRBV29-1 and J is TRBJ2-1, with TRBD2 matching over 10 bases. In germline, CDR1 is SQVTM, CDR2 ANQGSEA. This CDR3 has 14 amino acids. J was trimmed by 9 bases and V by 2 bases; bases with no gene match: 7. The CDR3 spells CSVEKGVAGGEQFF. The DNA read from the CDR3 is TGCAGCGTTGAAAAGGGGGTAGCGGGAGGTGAG.

To note about this clone: The read stops 3 residues short of the end of the CDR3; the missing end is completed from the germline J gene. The genes are TRBV18 and TRBJ2-1; D remains ambiguous. V gave up 4 bases and J gave up 0 bases, with 10 bases separating them. CDR1 is KGHSH, CDR2 LQKENI, per germline. The CDR3 is made up of 15 amino acids. This CDR3 reads CASSLAPSSYNEQFF. Partial CDR3 DNA: TGTGCCAGCTCACTGGCACCAAGCTCCTACAATGAG.

In regard to this clone: Read coverage stops 3 residues before the CDR3 terminus; the germline J gene supplies the remainder. This chain links TRBV20-1 with TRBJ2-5; 9 nucleotides match TRBD2. The V and J ends lost 5 bases and 5 bases, in that order; junction bases with no gene match: 15. From germline, CDR1 is DFQATT and CDR2 SNEGSKA (reference sequence). The CDR3 has 16 amino acids. The sequenced part of the CDR3 DNA is TGCAGTGCTGGGGGGATTCGCGGGAGGGATATGGAGACC. This codes for CSAGGIRGRDMET. The CDR3, in full, reads CSAGGIRGRDMETQYF.

CDR3 protein: CASSPQKTGNTEAFF. The DNA read from the CDR3 is TGTGCCAGCAGCCCACAAAAGACAGGTAACACTGAA. The chain links TRBV5-6 to TRBJ1-1, with D perhaps matching TRBD1 (6 bases). The read stops 3 residues short of the end of the CDR3; the missing end is completed from the germline J gene. In germline, CDR1 is SGHDT, CDR2 YYEEEE. V was cut by 4 bases and J by 2 bases, with 15 bases left in between. The CDR3 length is 15 residues.

CDR3 sequence reads: CASSLEGQTNYEQYF. The DNA read from the CDR3 is TGTGCCAGCAGCTTGGAAGGACAGACTAACTACGAG. The chain has TRBV5-4 and TRBJ2-7, with a tentative D call TRBD1 (6 bases). The missing CDR3 end, 3 residues past where the read stops, is filled in from the germline J gene. The CDR3 contains 15 residues. Looked up from germline, CDR1 is SGHNT and CDR2 is YYREEE (reference sequence). Trimming took off 0 bases at V and 3 bases at J, with 13 bases between the two ends.

In regard to this clone: The read stops 3 residues short of the end of the CDR3; the missing end is completed from the germline J gene. The genes are TRBV12-3 or TRBV12-4 and TRBJ1-3, with D unclear. This CDR3 contains 13 residues. Trimming removed 6 bases from V and 1 base from J, with 7 bases in between. The CDR3 bases that were read are TGTGCCAGCAGCCTCTTTTCTGGAAACACC. Its translation is CASSLFSGNT. The full-length CDR3 reads as CASSLFSGNTIYF.

Concerning this clone itself: Read coverage stops 3 residues before the CDR3 terminus; the germline J gene supplies the remainder. The chain has TRBV7-9 and TRBJ2-7; possibly TRBD2 for D (5 bases). Germline loops: CDR1 SEHNR, CDR2 FQNEAQ (reference sequence). This CDR3 contains 15 residues. The V gene lost 2 bases and the J gene lost 5 bases, with 16 bases spanning the gap. CDR3: CASSLLGASLNEQYF. CDR3 DNA, as far as it was read: TGTGCCAGCAGCTTACTGGGTGCTAGCCTTAACGAG.

On this clone: The CDR3 end is not reached by the read, which stops 3 residues before it; the germline J gene fills it in. This chain joins TRBV20-1 and TRBJ2-5; a possible D gene is TRBD1 (5 bases). Germline CDR1 reads DFQATT; CDR2 reads SNEGSKA (reference sequence). CDR3 length: 11 amino acids. V lost 8 bases to trimming and J lost 3 bases, with 10 bases between them. The CDR3 loop is CSLGVEETQYF. Incomplete CDR3 DNA: TGCAGTTTAGGGGTGGAAGAGACC.

Points on this clone: The missing CDR3 end, 3 residues past where the read stops, is filled in from the germline J gene. The rearrangement uses TRBV5-1 and TRBJ2-7; possibly TRBD1 for D (6 bases). Trimming removed 4 bases from V and 2 bases from J, with 16 bases in between. Germline CDR1 is SGHRS and CDR2 is YFSETQ. The CDR3 extends over 15 amino acids. The CDR3 loop is CASSVQGILAYEQYF. The sequenced part of the CDR3 DNA is TGCGCCAGCAGCGTACAGGGAATCTTGGCCTACGAG.

Worth noting for this clone: The read ends 3 residues early relative to the CDR3; the germline J gene fills the gap. V is TRBV4-1 and J is TRBJ2-7; no reliable D call. The CDR3 spans 13 residues. Germline CDR1 reads MGHRA; CDR2 reads YSYEKL. Trimming removed 2 bases at V and 3 bases at J, with 8 bases between. The DNA read from the CDR3 is TGCGCCAGCAGCCAAACAAGTGACTACGAG. It specifies CASSQTSDYE. The CDR3 in full is CASSQTSDYEQYF.

Note on this clone: The read stops 3 residues short of the end of the CDR3; the missing end is completed from the germline J gene. The chain uses TRBV6-1 and TRBJ1-1, with D possibly matching TRBD1 (6 bases). The germline V gene encodes CDR1 MNHNS and CDR2 SASEGT. The CDR3 runs 14 residues. V gave up 4 bases and J gave up 5 bases, with 14 bases separating them. CDR3 bases read: TGTGCCAGCAGTGGACCACAGGGTCGGACTGAA. This sequence encodes CASSGPQGRTE. The full CDR3 protein reads CASSGPQGRTEAFF.

For this clone: The CDR3 end falls 3 residues outside the read, so it is completed with the germline J gene. The chain has TRBV30 and TRBJ2-7; tentatively, D is TRBD2 (5 bases). V lost 4 bases, J lost 5 bases, and 18 bases lay in between. Looked up from germline, CDR1 is GTSNPN and CDR2 is SVGIG (reference sequence). The CDR3 contains 14 residues. The CDR3 spells CAWTPRGWYNEQYF. The CDR3 DNA, read in part, is TGTGCCTGGACCCCTCGAGGGTGGTACAACGAG. Complete variable domain (other parts from reference TRBV30 and TRBJ2-7): SQTIHQWPATLVQPVGSPLSLECTVEGTSNPNLYWYRQAAGRGLQLLFYSVGIGQISSEVPQNLSASRPQDRQFILSSKKLLLSDSGFYLCAWTPRGWYNEQYFGPGTRLTVT.